These 27 T cell receptor beta chains came from one sample sequenced in a study of blood T cell repertoires in COVID-19. Only in-frame clones appear in the TCRdb table, and some are missing; sequencing was by immunoSEQ multiplex PCR. The table has roughly 250,000 clones, around four fifths seen once; the top ten hold approximately 8.6%. Material for sequencing was peripheral blood. These receptors all come from a man in his forties with active or convalescent COVID-19.

The chain has TRBV6-1 and TRBJ2-5; 12 bases are a match to TRBD2. From germline, CDR1 is MNHNS and CDR2 SASEGT. Trimming cost V 2 bases and J 4 bases; bases outside gene matches: 11. There are 18 residues in the CDR3. In DNA form, the CDR3 reads TGTGCCAGCAGTGAAAACCCTCGACTAGCGGGGGATAGAGAGACCCAGTACTTC. It is translated as CASSENPRLAGDRETQYF.

The chain is built from TRBV5-1 and TRBJ2-6; perhaps TRBD1 as D (6 bases). V dropped 0 bases and J dropped 3 bases, with 10 bases sitting between them. The CDR3 runs to 16 residues. CDR1 and CDR2 (germline): SGHRS, YFSETQ. The CDR3: CASSLVGAGGANVLTF. In DNA form, the CDR3 reads TGCGCCAGCAGCTTGGTGGGGGCAGGTGGGGCCAACGTCCTGACTTTC.

This clone has a single count. CDR3 residues: CASSYSDAGLFYEQYF. CDR3 nucleotides: TGTGCCAGCAGCTATTCGGATGCGGGACTCTTCTACGAGCAGTACTTC. The chain carries TRBV7-8 and TRBJ2-7; D may be TRBD2 (6 bases). This CDR3 is 16 amino acids long. Germline V gene lookup returns CDR1 SGHVS and CDR2 FQNEAQ. Trimming removed 4 bases at V and 3 bases at J, with 19 bases between. Variable domain in full (rest from reference TRBV7-8 and TRBJ2-7): GAGVSQSPRYKVAKRGQDVALRCDPISGHVSLFWYQQALGQGPEFLTYFQNEAQLDKSGLPSDRFFAERPEGSVSTLKIQRTQQEDSAVYLCASSYSDAGLFYEQYFGPGTRLTVT.

This chain links TRBV19 with TRBJ1-6, with a tentative D call TRBD1 (6 bases). Germline assignment: CDR1 LNHDA and CDR2 SQIVND (reference sequence). The CDR3 extends over 15 amino acids. The V gene lost 3 bases and the J gene lost 7 bases, with 13 bases spanning the gap. CDR3 coding DNA: TGTGCCAGTAGTATCCCTAAAGGACAGAATTCACCCCTCCACTTT. Encoded protein: CASSIPKGQNSPLHF.

The CDR3 sequence is CASSTSRLRTGGSPLHF. CDR3 in DNA: TGTGCCAGTAGTACCTCCCGCCTTAGGACAGGGGGCTCACCCCTCCACTTT. The genes are TRBV19 and TRBJ1-6; 11 bases match TRBD1. V lost 4 bases and J lost 10; bases outside the gene matches: 12. The CDR3 loop spans 17 amino acids. The germline V gene encodes CDR1 LNHDA and CDR2 SQIVND (reference sequence).

The chain carries TRBV30 and TRBJ2-5; 12 bases align to TRBD2. V was clipped by 4 bases and J by 5 bases; unmatched bases: 2. The CDR3 is made up of 13 amino acids. Germline V gives CDR1 GTSNPN, CDR2 SVGIG (reference sequence). The CDR3 bases are TGTGCCTGGACTAGCGGGGGGGATGAGACCCAGTACTTC. This gives the protein CAWTSGGDETQYF.

V and J are TRBV7-3 and TRBJ2-2, with 7 bases identical to TRBD2. Trimming cost V 5 bases and J 6 bases; bases outside gene matches: 9. Per the germline V gene, CDR1 is SGHTA and CDR2 is FQGTGA. The length of the CDR3 is 15 residues. This CDR3 reads CASSDGLGRSGELFF. The CDR3 nucleotides read TGTGCCAGCAGCGACGGACTAGGGAGATCCGGGGAGCTGTTTTTT.

V and J are TRBV5-1 and TRBJ1-2, with a weak D call TRBD1 (6 bases). Germline V gene lookup returns CDR1 SGHRS and CDR2 YFSETQ. There are 14 residues in the CDR3. V lost 4 bases and J lost 8, with 18 bases in between. The chain's CDR3 is CASSQFRGSGGYTF. The CDR3 nucleotides are TGCGCCAGCAGCCAATTCAGGGGATCGGGCGGCTACACCTTC.

The chain combines TRBV4-1 with TRBJ1-4, with 9 bases identical to TRBD1. This CDR3 region has 14 residues. The junction had 4 bases not matched to a gene; V was cut back by 3 bases and J by 8 bases. Germline CDR1 MGHRA, CDR2 YSYEKL. This chain's CDR3 is CASSQGQGSEKLFF. As DNA, the CDR3 is TGCGCCAGCAGCCAGGGACAGGGTAGCGAAAAACTGTTTTTT.

This clone was seen more than once but under ten times. The V and J genes are TRBV25-1 and TRBJ2-7; 9 nucleotides line up with TRBD1. There are 14 residues in the CDR3. J was trimmed by 4 bases and V by 6 bases; bases with no gene match: 7. Germline CDR1 is MGHDK and CDR2 is SYGVNS. The CDR3 DNA sequence: TGTGCCAGCAGAGCGCCGGGACAGGGTTACGAGCAGTACTTC. As protein: CASRAPGQGYEQYF.

The chain recombines TRBV4-2 with TRBJ2-5; 7 positions match TRBD1. Germline-derived CDR1 and CDR2 are LGHNA and YNFKEQ. The CDR3 spans 17 residues. V lost 1 base to trimming and J lost 2 bases; unmatched junction nucleotides: 10. CDR3: CASSQGAIDRDQETQYF. For the CDR3, the DNA is TGTGCCAGCAGCCAAGGGGCTATCGACAGGGATCAAGAGACCCAGTACTTC.

This chain joins TRBV3-1 (or the pseudogene TRBV3-2) and TRBJ1-5, with D maybe TRBD1 (5 bases). Per the germline V gene, CDR1 is LGHDT and CDR2 is YNNKEL (reference sequence). Trimming pared 1 base from V and 6 bases from J, leaving 19 bases between. The CDR3 has 17 residues. CDR3 DNA sequence: TGTGCCAGCAGCCAAGCGGGTAATGGGGCGAAGAGTCAGCCCCAGCATTTT. The encoded protein is CASSQAGNGAKSQPQHF.

V and J are TRBV30 and TRBJ1-1, with D perhaps TRBD1 (6 bases). V was cut by 6 bases and J by 1 base, with 12 bases left in between. Per the germline V gene, CDR1 is GTSNPN and CDR2 is SVGIG (reference sequence). This CDR3 has 13 residues. DNA of the CDR3: TGTGCCTGCAACAGGGTGGGGAACACTGAAGCTTTCTTT. Translating gives CACNRVGNTEAFF.

V is TRBV5-6 and J is TRBJ2-6; TRBD1 aligns across 9 bases. CDR1 and CDR2 from the germline V gene are SGHDT and YYEEEE. CDR3 size: 17 residues. J lost 0 bases, V lost 4 bases, and 5 bases had no gene match. DNA for the CDR3: TGTGCCAGCAGCCGGGACAGGGCCGGCTCTGGGGCCAACGTCCTGACTTTC. This encodes CASSRDRAGSGANVLTF.

This clone is a singleton in its sample. In DNA form, the CDR3 reads TGTGCCAGCAGTGATCAGTCCAGTAATCAGCCCCAGCATTTT. Amino acid sequence: CASSDQSSNQPQHF. This chain joins TRBV2 and TRBJ1-5; the D is unclear. Trimming stripped 3 bases from V and 4 bases from J, with 10 bases between. The CDR3 is 14 amino acids. Germline values: CDR1 SNHLY, CDR2 FYNNEI.

V and J are TRBV28 and TRBJ2-1; possibly TRBD1 for D (5 bases). In germline, CDR1 is MDHEN, CDR2 SYDVKM. V was clipped by 7 bases and J by 4 bases, with 20 bases between them. The CDR3 is 16 amino acids. The CDR3 DNA is TGTGCCAGCAATACTGGGGCGGAAGCGCTGTACAATGAGCAGTTCTTC. It codes for CASNTGAEALYNEQFF.

This clone showed up just once. The CDR3 reads CAWGGGQAHYGYTF. The CDR3, as DNA: TGTGCCTGGGGAGGAGGACAGGCCCACTATGGCTACACCTTC. V and J are TRBV30 and TRBJ1-2; 7 bases fit TRBD1. The CDR3 loop spans 14 amino acids. The germline gives CDR1 GTSNPN, CDR2 SVGIG (reference sequence). J was trimmed by 3 bases and V by 5 bases; bases with no gene match: 9.

This sequence joins TRBV10-3 and TRBJ1-4, with D perhaps matching TRBD1 (6 bases). The germline gives CDR1 ENHRY, CDR2 SYGVKD. The CDR3 length is 14 residues. Trimming removed 6 bases at V and 3 bases at J, with 11 bases between. The CDR3 here is CAIRPTGPNEKLFF. The CDR3 DNA sequence: TGTGCCATCAGACCGACAGGCCCTAATGAAAAACTGTTTTTT.

This chain uses TRBV28 with TRBJ2-5; D not resolved. The CDR3 runs to 15 residues. V shed 4 bases and J shed 4 bases, with 16 bases lying between them. Germline V gene sequence: CDR1 MDHEN, CDR2 SYDVKM. The CDR3 coding sequence is TGTGCCAGCAGTTCCCTGACATCCCGTCGAGAGACCCAGTACTTC. Its translation: CASSSLTSRRETQYF.

This clone has only a few counts. CDR3 sequence reads: CASSGEENSPLHF. CDR3 DNA: TGTGCCAGCAGTGGAGAGGAAAACTCACCCCTCCACTTT. V and J are TRBV2 and TRBJ1-6; D is ambiguous. V was trimmed by 4 bases and J by 10 bases, leaving 11 bases between them. CDR1 is SNHLY, CDR2 FYNNEI, per germline. This CDR3 region has 13 residues.

The chain joins TRBV14 to TRBJ2-6; tentative D call: TRBD1 (6 bases). The CDR3 is made up of 18 amino acids. V lost 1 base to trimming and J lost 7 bases, with 20 bases between them. Per the germline V gene, CDR1 is SGHDN and CDR2 is FVKESK. CDR3 region: CASSQVLVQGLSANVLTF. The CDR3 bases are TGTGCCAGCAGCCAAGTTTTGGTCCAGGGGTTAAGCGCCAACGTCCTGACTTTC.

This clone was counted between two and nine times. CDR3 nucleotides: TGTGCCTGGAGTTTCGGGGTGGGGAACACTGAAGCTTTCTTT. Translation: CAWSFGVGNTEAFF. The J gene is TRBJ1-1, the V gene TRBV30; D is ambiguous. Germline V gene data show CDR1 as GTSNPN and CDR2 as SVGIG (reference sequence). The CDR3 is 14 amino acids. Deletions cut 2 bases from V and 1 base from J, with 11 bases between.

The chain employs TRBV6-6 and TRBJ1-4, with 7 bases fitting TRBD1. The CDR3 has 13 amino acids. Germline loops: CDR1 MNHNY, CDR2 SVGAGI (reference sequence). The J segment lost 12 bases and the V segment lost 2 bases, leaving 6 bases of the junction unmatched. The CDR3, as DNA: TGTGCCAGCAGTTACAAAGACAGGGCCGAACTGTTTTTT. The encoded protein is CASSYKDRAELFF.

This clone has only one observation. The V gene is TRBV7-3, the J gene TRBJ2-3, with 7 bases that match TRBD2. The length of the CDR3 is 16 residues. Germline-derived CDR1 and CDR2 are SGHTA and FQGTGA. The J segment lost 2 bases and the V segment lost 5 bases, leaving 10 bases of the junction unmatched. CDR3 in DNA: TGTGCCAGCAGCCCATTCGGGGGGACCATCACAGATACGCAGTATTTT. Translation gives CASSPFGGTITDTQYF.

The genes are TRBV9 and TRBJ2-5; possible D gene TRBD2, 6 bases. The length of the CDR3 is 13 residues. Germline lookup yields CDR1 SGDLS and CDR2 YYNGEE. Trimming left V 0 bases short and J 6 bases short, with 9 bases between. The CDR3 DNA follows: TGTGCCAGCAGCGTAGTGGGGGGTCAGACCCAGTACTTC. Protein sequence: CASSVVGGQTQYF. The full variable domain, rest sourced from reference TRBV9 and TRBJ2-5, is DSGVTQTPKHLITATGQRVTLRCSPRSGDLSVYWYQQSLDQGLQFLIQYYNGEERAKGNILERFSAQQFPDLHSELNLSSLELGDSALYFCASSVVGGQTQYFGPGTRLLVL.

This clone was counted a few times. The chain carries TRBV4-3 and TRBJ1-1, with TRBD1 as a possible D gene (5 bases). CDR3 length equals 15 residues. The V gene's germline CDR1 is LGHNA and CDR2 YSLEER. V was trimmed by 6 bases and J by 0 bases, leaving 14 bases between them. The CDR3 sequence: CASRTERQMNTEAFF. The CDR3 nucleotides are TGCGCCAGCAGGACAGAGAGGCAAATGAACACTGAAGCTTTCTTT.

V and J are TRBV5-1 and TRBJ2-7; perhaps TRBD2 as D (7 bases). CDR1 is SGHRS, CDR2 YFSETQ, per germline. The length of the CDR3 is 14 residues. The V and J ends lost 5 bases and 2 bases respectively, with 14 bases between them. The CDR3 spells CASRPGGGTYEQYF. The CDR3 DNA follows: TGCGCCAGCAGGCCCGGCGGGGGCACCTACGAGCAGTACTTC.